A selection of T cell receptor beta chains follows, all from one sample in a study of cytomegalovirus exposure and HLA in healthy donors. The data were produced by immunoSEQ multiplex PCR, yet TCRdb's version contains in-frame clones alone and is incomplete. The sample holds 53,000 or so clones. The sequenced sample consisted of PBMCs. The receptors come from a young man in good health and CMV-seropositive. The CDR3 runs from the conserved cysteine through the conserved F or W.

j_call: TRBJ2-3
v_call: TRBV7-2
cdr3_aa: CASSQRGTSTDTQYF

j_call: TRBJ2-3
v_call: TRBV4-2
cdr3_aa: CASSQDRGRADTQYF

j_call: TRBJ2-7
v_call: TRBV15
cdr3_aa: CATRRDRGGYGQYF

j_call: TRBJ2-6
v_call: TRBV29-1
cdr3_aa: CSVRQGNGANVLTF

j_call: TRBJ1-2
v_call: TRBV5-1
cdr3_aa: CASSLAPPGQENYGYTF

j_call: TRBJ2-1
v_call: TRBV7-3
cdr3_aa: CASSLQAGGGNEQFF

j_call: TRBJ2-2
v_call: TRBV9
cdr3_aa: CASSVVGGTGELFF

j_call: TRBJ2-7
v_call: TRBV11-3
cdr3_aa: CASSPRLAGVYEQYF

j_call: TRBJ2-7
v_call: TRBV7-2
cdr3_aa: CASSFRDRIDEQYF

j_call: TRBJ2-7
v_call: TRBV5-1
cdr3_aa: CASSFIQGPGEQYF

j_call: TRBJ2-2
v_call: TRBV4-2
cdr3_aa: CASSPNPPAGVNTGELFF

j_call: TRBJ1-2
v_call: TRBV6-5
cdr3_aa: CASSPGSHGGYTF

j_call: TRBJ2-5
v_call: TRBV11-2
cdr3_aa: CASATGGFRETQYF

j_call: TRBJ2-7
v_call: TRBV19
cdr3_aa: CASSISEVSYEQYF

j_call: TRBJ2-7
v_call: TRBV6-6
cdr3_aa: CASGLAVGSYEQYF

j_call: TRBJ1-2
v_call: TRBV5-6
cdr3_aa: CASEPGQGDYGYTF

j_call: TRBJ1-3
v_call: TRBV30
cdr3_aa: CAWSVGVSGNTIYF

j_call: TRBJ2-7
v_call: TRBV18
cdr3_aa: CASSPPTGVVEQYF

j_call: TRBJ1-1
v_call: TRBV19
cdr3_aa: CASSGGQGVTEAFF

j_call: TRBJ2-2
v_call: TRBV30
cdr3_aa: CAWRGHYTGELFF

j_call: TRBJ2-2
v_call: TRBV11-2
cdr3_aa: CASSSAAGGRNTGELFF

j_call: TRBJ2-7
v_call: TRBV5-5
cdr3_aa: CASSFSHSYEQYF

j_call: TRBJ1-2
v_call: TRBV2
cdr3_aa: CASSSLAQAYGYTF

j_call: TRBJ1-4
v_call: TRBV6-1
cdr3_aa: CASSEIQAFQNEKLFF

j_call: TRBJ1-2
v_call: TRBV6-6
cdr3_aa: CASSHREDYGYTF

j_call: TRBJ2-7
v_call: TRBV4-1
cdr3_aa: CASRSGQGGEQYF

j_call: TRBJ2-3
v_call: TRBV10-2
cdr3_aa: CASRSGTSGRGSTDTQYF

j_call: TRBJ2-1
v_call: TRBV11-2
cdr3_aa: CASSLIASYNEQFF

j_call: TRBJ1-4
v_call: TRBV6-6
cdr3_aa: CASSPGQGSEKLFF

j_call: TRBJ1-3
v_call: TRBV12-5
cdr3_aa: CASGLDVSGTGNTIYF

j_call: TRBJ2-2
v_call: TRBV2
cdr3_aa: CAGGGEAPNTGELFF

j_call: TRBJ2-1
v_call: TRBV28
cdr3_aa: CASSPILAGAFNEQFF

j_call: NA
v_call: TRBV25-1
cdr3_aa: CASSDNPQQGSEQYF

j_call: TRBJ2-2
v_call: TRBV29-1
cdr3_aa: CSGGQVGTGELFF

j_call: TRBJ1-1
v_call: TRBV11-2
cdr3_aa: CASSLRQGPEAFF

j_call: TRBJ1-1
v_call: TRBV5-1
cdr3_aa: CASSWAGVGTEAFF

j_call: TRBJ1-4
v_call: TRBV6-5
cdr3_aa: CASSYSSTTNEKLFF

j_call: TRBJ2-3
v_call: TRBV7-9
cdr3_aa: CASSSGLTHTDTQYF

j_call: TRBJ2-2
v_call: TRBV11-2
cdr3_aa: CASSTGAGFHGELFF

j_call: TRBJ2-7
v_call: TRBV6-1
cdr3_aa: CASSETAPNLGEQYF

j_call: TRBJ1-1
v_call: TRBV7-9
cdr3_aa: CASSPSGGRPPDFF

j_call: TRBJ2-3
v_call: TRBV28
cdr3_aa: CASSGAGLAGSSYF

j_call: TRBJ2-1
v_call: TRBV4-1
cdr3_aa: CASTGGDEQFF

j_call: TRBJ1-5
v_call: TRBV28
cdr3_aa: CASSLSYQPQHF

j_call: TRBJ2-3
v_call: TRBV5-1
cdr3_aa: CASSLTSGGTDTQYF

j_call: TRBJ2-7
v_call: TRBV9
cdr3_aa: CASSPGTSGSEEQYF

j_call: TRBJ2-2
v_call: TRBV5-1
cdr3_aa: CASSFLPGELFF

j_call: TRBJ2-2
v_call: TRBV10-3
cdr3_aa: CASGLTGGSGAGELFF

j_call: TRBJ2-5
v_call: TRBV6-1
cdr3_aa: CASSDLAGGQETQYF

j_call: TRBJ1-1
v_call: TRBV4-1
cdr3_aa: CASSLHMNTEAFF

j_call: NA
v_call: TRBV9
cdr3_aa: CASSVESTGARYEQYF

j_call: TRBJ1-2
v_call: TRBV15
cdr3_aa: CATSRDSMGQENYGYTF

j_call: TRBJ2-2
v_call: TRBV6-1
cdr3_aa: CASNRAQGNTGELFF

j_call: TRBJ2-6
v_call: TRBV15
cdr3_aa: CATSRDGDSGTGANVLTF

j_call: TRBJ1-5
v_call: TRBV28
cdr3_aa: CASRDREEQPQHF

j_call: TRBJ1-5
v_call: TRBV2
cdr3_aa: CASSVVVGGQSNQPQHF

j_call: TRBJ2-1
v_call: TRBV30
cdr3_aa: CAWRAGGGYNEQFF

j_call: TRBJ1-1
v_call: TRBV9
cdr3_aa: CASISNTEAFF

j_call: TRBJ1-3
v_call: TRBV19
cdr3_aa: CASLGLRNTIYF

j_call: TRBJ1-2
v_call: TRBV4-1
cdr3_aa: CASSQGGTGDGYTF